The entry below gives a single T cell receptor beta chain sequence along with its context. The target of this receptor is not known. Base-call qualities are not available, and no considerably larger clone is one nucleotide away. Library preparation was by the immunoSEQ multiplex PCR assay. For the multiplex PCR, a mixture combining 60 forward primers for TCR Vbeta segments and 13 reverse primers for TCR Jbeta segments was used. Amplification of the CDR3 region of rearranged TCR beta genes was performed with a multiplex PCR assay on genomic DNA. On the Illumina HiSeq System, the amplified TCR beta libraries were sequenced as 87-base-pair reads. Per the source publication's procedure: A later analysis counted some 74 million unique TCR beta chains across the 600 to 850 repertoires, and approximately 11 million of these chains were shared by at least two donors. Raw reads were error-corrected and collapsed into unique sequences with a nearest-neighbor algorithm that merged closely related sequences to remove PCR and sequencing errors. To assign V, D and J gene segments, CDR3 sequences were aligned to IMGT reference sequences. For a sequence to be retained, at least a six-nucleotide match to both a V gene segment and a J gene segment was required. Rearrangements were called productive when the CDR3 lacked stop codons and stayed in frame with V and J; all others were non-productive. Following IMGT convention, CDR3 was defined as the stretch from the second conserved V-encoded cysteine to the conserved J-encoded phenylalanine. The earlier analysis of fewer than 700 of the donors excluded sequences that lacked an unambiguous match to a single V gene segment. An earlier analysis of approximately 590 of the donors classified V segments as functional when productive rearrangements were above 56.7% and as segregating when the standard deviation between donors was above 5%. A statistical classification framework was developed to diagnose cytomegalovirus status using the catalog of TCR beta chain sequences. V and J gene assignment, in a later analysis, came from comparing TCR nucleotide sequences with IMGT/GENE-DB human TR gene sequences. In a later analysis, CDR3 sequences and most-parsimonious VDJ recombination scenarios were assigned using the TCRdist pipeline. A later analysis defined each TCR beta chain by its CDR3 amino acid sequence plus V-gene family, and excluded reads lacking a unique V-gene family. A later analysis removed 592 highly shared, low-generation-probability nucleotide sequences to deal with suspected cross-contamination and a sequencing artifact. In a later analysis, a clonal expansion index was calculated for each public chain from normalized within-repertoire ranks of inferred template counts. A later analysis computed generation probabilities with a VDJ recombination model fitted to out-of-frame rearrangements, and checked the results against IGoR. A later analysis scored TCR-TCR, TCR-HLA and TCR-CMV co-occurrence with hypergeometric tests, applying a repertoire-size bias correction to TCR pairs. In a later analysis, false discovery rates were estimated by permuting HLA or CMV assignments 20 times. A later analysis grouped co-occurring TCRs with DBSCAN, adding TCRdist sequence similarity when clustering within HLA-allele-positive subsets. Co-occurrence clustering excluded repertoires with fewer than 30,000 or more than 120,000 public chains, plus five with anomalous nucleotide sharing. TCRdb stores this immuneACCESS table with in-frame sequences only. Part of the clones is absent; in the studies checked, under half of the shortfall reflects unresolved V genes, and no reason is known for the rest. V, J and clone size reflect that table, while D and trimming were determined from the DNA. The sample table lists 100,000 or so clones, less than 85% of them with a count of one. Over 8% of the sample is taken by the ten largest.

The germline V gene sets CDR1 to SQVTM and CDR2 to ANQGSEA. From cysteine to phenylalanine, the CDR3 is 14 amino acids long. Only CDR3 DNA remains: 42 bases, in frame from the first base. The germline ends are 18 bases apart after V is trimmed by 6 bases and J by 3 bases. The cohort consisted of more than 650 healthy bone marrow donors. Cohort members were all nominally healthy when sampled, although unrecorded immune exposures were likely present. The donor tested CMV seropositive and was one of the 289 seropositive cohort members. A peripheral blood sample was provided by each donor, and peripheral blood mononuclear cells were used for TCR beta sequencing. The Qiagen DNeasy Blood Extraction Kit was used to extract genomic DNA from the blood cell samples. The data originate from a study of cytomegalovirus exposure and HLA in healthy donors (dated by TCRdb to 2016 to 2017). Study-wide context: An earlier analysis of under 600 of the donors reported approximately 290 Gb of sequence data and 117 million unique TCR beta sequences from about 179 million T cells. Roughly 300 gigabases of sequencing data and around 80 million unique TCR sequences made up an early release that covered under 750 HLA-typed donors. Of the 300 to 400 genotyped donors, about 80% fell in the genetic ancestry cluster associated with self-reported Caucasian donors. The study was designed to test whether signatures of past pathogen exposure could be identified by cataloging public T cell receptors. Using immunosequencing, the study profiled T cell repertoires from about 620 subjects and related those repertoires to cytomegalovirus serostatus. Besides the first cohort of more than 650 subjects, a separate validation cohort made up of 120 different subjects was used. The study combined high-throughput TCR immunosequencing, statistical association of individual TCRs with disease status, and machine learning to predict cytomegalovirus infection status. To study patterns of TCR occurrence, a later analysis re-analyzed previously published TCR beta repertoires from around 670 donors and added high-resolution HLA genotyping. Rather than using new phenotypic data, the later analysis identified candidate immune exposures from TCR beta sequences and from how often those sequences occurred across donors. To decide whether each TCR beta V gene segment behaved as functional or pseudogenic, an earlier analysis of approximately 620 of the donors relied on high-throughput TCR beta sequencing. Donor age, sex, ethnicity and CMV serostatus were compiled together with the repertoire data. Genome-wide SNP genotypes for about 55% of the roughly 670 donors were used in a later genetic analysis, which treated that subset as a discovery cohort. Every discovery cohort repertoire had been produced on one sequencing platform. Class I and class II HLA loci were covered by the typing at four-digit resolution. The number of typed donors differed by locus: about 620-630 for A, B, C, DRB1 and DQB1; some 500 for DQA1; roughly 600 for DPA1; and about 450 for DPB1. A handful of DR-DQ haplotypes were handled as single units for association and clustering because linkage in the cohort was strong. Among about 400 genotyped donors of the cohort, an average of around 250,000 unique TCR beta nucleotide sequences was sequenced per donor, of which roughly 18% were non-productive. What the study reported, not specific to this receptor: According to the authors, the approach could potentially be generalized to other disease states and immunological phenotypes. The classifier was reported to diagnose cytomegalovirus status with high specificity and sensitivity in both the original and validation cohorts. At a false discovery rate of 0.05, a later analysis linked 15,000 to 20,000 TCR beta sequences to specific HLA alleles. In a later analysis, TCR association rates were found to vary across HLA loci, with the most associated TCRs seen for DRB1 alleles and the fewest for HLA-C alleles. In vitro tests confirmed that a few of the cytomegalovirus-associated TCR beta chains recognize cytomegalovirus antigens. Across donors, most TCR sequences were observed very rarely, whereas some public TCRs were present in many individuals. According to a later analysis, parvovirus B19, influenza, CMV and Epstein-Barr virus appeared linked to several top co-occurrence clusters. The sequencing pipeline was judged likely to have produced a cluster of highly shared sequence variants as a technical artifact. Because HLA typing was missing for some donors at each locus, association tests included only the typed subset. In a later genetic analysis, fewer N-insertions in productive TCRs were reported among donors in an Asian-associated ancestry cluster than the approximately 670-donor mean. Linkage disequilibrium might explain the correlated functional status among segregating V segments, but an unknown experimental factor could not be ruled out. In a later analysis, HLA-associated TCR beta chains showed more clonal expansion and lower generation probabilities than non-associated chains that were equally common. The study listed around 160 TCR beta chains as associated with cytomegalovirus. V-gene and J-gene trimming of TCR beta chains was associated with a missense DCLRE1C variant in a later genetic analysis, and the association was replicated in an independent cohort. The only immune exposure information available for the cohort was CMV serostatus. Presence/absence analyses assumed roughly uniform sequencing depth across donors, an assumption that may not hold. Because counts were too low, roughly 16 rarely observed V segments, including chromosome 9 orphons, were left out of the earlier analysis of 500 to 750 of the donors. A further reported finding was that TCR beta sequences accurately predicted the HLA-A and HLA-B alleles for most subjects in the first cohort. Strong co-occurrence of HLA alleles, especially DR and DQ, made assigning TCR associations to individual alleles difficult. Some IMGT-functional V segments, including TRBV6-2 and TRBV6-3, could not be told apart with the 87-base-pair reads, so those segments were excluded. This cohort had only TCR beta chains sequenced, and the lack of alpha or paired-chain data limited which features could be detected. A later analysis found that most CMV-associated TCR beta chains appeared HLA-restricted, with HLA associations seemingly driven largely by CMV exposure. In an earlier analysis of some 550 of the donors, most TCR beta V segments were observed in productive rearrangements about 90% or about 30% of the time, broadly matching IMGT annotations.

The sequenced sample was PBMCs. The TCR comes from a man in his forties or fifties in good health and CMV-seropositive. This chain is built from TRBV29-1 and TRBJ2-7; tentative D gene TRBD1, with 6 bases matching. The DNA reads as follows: TGCAGCGTGGGAAATACAGGGATTAACTACGAGCAGTACTTC. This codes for CSVGNTGINYEQYF.